This TCR beta chain was profiled in a study of vaccination and CD4 T cells after COVID-19. Study overall: The cells in question were stimulated using overlapping spike peptides derived from SARS-CoV-2, HCoV-NL63, HCoV-OC43 and HCoV-229E.

A note on this clonotype: Its antigen is currently unknown.

There are 14 residues in the CDR3. Trimming at V came to 6 bases and at J to 7 bases, leaving 11 bases not matched to a gene. This sample's treatment: roughly 11-day PBMC culture with coronavirus spike peptide pools or control peptides (ViraFEST assay). Sequencing of cultured CD4+ T cell DNA used the Oncomine TCR Beta short-read assay. TCRdb reprocessed the PCR reads with MiXCR, giving one entry per CDR3 protein. The table records about 20,000 distinct CDR3 sequences, around 50% of them present only once. Material: CD4+ T cells from blood, cultured in vitro. J is TRBJ2-5 and V is TRBV12-3 or TRBV12-4; 7 nucleotides agree with TRBD1. The clonotype was recovered from a human donor who had recovered from COVID-19. In DNA form, the CDR3 reads TGTGCCAGCAGCCGACAGGGTACGGCGGGGACCCAGTACTTC. Protein: CASSRQGTAGTQYF.